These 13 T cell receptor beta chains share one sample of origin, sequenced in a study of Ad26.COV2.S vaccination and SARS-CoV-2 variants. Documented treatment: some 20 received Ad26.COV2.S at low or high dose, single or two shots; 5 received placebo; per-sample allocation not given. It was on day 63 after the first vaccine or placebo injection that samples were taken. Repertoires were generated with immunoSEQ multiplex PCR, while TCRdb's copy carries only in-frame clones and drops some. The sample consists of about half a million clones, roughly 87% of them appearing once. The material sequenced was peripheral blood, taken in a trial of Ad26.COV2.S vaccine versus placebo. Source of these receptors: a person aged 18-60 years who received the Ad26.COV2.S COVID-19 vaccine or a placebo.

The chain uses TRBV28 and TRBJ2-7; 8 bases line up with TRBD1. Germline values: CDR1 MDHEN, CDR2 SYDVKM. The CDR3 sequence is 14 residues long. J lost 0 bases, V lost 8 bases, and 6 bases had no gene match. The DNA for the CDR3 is TGTGCCAGCCACGACAGGGGTTCCTCCTACGAGCAGTACTTC. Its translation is CASHDRGSSYEQYF.

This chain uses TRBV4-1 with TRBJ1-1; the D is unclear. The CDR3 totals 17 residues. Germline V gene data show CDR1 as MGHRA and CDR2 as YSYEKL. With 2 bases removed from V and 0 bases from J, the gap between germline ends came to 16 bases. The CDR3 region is CASSQTRAEGVNTEAFF. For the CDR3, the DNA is TGCGCCAGCAGCCAAACCCGGGCGGAGGGAGTGAACACTGAAGCTTTCTTT.

CDR3 nucleotide sequence: TGTGCCAGCAGTGAACATTTTACAGGGAACACCGGGGAGCTGTTTTTT. Translating it yields CASSEHFTGNTGELFF. The gene calls are TRBV6-1 and TRBJ2-2, with a tentative D call TRBD1 (5 bases). The germline gives CDR1 MNHNS, CDR2 SASEGT. V lost 2 bases and J lost 1, with 11 bases in between. This CDR3 has 16 amino acids.

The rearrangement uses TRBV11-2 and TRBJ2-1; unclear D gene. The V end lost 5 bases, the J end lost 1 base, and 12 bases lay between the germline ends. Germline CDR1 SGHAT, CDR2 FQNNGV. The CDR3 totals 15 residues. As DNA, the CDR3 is TGTGCCAGCAGCCCGGACCGAGGTTCCTACAATGAGCAGTTCTTC. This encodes CASSPDRGSYNEQFF.

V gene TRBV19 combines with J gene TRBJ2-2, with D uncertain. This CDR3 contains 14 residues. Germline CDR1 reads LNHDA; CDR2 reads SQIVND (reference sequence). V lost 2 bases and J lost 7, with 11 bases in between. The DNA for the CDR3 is TGTGCCAGTAGTATAAGGGTTGTGGGCGGGGAGCTGTTTTTT. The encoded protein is CASSIRVVGGELFF.

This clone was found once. The DNA for the CDR3 is TGTGCCAGCAGTGGGTCGCGGGGACCGAGGGCTGAAGCTTTCTTT. It encodes CASSGSRGPRAEAFF. This chain connects TRBV2 to TRBJ1-1, with D possibly matching TRBD1 (5 bases). The CDR3 loop spans 15 amino acids. The germline CDR1 and CDR2 sequences are SNHLY and FYNNEI. V lost 4 bases and J 6 bases, leaving 18 bases between the germline ends.

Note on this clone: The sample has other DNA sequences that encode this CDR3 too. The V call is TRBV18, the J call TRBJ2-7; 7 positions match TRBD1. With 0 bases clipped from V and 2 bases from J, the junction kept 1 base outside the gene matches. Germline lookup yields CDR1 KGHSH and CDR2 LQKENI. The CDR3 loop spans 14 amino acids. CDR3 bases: TGTGCCAGCTCACCACCGGGACAGACCTACGAGCAGTACTTC. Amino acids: CASSPPGQTYEQYF. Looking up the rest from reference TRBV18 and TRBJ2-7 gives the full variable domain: NAGVMQNPRHLVRRRGQEARLRCSPMKGHSHVYWYRQLPEEGLKFMVYLQKENIIDESGMPKERFSAEFPKEGPSILRIQQVVRGDSAAYFCASSPPGQTYEQYFGPGTRLTVT.

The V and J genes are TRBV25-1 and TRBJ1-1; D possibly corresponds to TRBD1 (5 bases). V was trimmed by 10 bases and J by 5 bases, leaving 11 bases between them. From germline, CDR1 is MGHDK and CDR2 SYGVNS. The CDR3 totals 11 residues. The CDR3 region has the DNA TGTGCCACTAATGCAGGGACTGAAGCTTTCTTT. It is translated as CATNAGTEAFF.

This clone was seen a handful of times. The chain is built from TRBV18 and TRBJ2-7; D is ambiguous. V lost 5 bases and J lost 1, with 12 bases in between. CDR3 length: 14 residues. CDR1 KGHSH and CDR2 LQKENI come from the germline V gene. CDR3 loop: CASSSGPESYEQYF. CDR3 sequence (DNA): TGTGCCAGCTCATCCGGCCCAGAGTCCTACGAGCAGTACTTC.

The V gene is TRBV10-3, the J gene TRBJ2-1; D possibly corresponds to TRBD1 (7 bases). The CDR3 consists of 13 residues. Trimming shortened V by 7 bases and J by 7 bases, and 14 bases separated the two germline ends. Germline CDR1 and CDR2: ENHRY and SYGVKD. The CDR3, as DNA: TGTGCCATCACTAGACAGGGAGGTAATGAGCAGTTCTTC. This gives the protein CAITRQGGNEQFF.

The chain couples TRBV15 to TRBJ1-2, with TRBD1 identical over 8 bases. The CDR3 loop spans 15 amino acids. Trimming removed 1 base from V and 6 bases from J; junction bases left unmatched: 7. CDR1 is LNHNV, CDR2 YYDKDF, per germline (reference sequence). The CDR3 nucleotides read TGTGCCACCAGCAGAGTATTAACAGGGGGAAATGGCTACACCTTC. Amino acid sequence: CATSRVLTGGNGYTF.

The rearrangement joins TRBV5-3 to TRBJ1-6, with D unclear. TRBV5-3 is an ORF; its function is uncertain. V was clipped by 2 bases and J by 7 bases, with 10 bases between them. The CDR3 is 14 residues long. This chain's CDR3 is CARSLFGENSPLHF. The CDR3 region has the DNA TGTGCCAGAAGCTTATTCGGAGAGAATTCACCCCTCCACTTT.

CDR3 sequence (DNA): TGTGCCAGCAGCTCCACGGGGGGAATCACAGATACGCAGTATTTT. It translates to CASSSTGGITDTQYF. The chain links TRBV7-3 to TRBJ2-3; 7 bases match TRBD2. Germline lookup yields CDR1 SGHTA and CDR2 FQGTGA. CDR3 length: 15 amino acids. The trim removed 4 bases at V and 2 bases at J, leaving 6 bases unmatched.